Presented here are 16 T cell receptor beta chains from one specimen sequenced in a study of cytomegalovirus exposure and HLA in healthy donors (dated by TCRdb to 2016 to 2017). The library relied on the immunoSEQ multiplex PCR assay. For the multiplex PCR, a mixture combining 60 forward primers for TCR Vbeta segments and 13 reverse primers for TCR Jbeta segments was used. The table comes from immuneACCESS by way of TCRdb, which keeps in-frame sequences with V and J called. Part of the clones is missing from these tables; in studies checked, under half for an unresolved V gene and the rest for unknown reasons. In this sample the table shows 100,000 to 150,000 clones, approximately 80% of which occur a single time. Of the sample, roughly 4.2% falls within the top ten clones. The sequenced sample consisted of PBMCs. These receptors all stem from a male donor in good health and CMV-seropositive.

The chain recombines TRBV5-6 with TRBJ1-1; D call uncertain. V lost 0 bases to trimming and J lost 3 bases, with 6 bases between them. This CDR3 contains 13 residues. CDR1 and CDR2 (germline): SGHDT, YYEEEE. In DNA, the CDR3 is TGTGCCAGCAGCTTGGAACCGGACACTGAAGCTTTCTTT. As protein: CASSLEPDTEAFF. Full variable domain (outside the CDR3, taken from reference TRBV5-6 and TRBJ1-1): DAGVTQSPTHLIKTRGQQVTLRCSPKSGHDTVSWYQQALGQGPQFIFQYYEEEERQRGNFPDRFSGHQFPNYSSELNVNALLLGDSALYLCASSLEPDTEAFFGQGTRLTVV.

CDR3 DNA: TGTGCCAGCAAAACAGGGGGCGCCTTGGCCTACGAGCAGTACTTC. This encodes CASKTGGALAYEQYF. V is TRBV28 and J is TRBJ2-7; 9 bases fit TRBD1. The V gene's germline CDR1 is MDHEN and CDR2 SYDVKM. This CDR3 has 15 residues. Unmatched junction bases numbered 9, after V lost 7 bases and J lost 2 bases.

This CDR3 is CASSRGQGFQETQYF. The CDR3 nucleotides are TGTGCCAGCAGCCGAGGACAGGGGTTCCAAGAGACCCAGTACTTC. The V and J genes are TRBV4-2 and TRBJ2-5, with 9 bases fitting TRBD1. Germline CDR1 is LGHNA and CDR2 is YNFKEQ. CDR3 size: 15 residues. J gave up 1 base and V 4 bases, and 4 bases lay outside the gene matches.

This clone appeared a single time. CDR3 coding DNA: TGTGCCAGCAGCTTGGGCGGGGAACTCACAGATACGCAGTATTTT. This sequence encodes CASSLGGELTDTQYF. J is TRBJ2-3 and V is TRBV5-4; tentative D call: TRBD2 (6 bases). The CDR3 sequence is 15 residues long. Per germline, CDR1 SGHNT and CDR2 YYREEE (reference sequence). Between the trimmed V and J ends, which lost 0 bases and 2 bases, there was a span of 10 bases.

The genes are TRBV7-2 and TRBJ2-4; TRBD2 matches 12 bases. The CDR3 runs 16 residues. Germline-derived CDR1 and CDR2 are SGHTA and FQGNSA. The V and J ends lost 5 bases and 5 bases, in that order; junction bases with no gene match: 7. In DNA form, the CDR3 reads TGTGCCAGCAGCCCGCGACTAGCGGGGGATCAAAACATTCAGTACTTC. This sequence encodes CASSPRLAGDQNIQYF.

This sequence joins TRBV7-9 and TRBJ2-7; tentative D call: TRBD2 (5 bases). Trimming took 5 bases from V and 5 from J, leaving 13 bases between them. CDR3 length: 13 amino acids. Germline CDR1 is SEHNR and CDR2 is FQNEAQ (reference sequence). CDR3 in amino acids: CASSPGVEDEQYF. CDR3 DNA sequence: TGTGCCAGCAGCCCCGGGGTTGAGGACGAGCAGTACTTC.

The gene calls are TRBV11-2 and TRBJ2-7; D remains ambiguous. Trimming took 3 bases from V and 0 from J, leaving 6 bases between them. This CDR3 spans 13 amino acids. The germline V gene encodes CDR1 SGHAT and CDR2 FQNNGV. The CDR3 coding sequence is TGTGCCAGCAGCTTTTCCAGCTCCTACGAGCAGTACTTC. Protein sequence: CASSFSSSYEQYF.

The V gene is TRBV9, the J gene TRBJ2-7, with 11 nucleotides matching TRBD2. V gave up 0 bases and J gave up 1 base; unmatched junction bases: 0. The CDR3 spans 15 residues. Germline CDR1 reads SGDLS; CDR2 reads YYNGEE. CDR3 DNA: TGTGCCAGCAGCGTAGGACTAGCGGGATCCTACGAGCAGTACTTC. Its protein is CASSVGLAGSYEQYF.

The chain uses TRBV6-7 and TRBJ2-7; 14 nucleotides match TRBD2. TRBV6-7 carries the ORF label, with uncertain function. Trimming at V came to 4 bases and at J to 4 bases, leaving 15 bases not matched to a gene. The CDR3 covers 19 residues. CDR3 nucleotides: TGTGCCAGCAGTTGCAGACTAGCGGGAGGGTACCCCTCCCTTTACGAGCAGTACTTC. Its protein product is CASSCRLAGGYPSLYEQYF.

V gene TRBV5-1 combines with J gene TRBJ2-7; TRBD2 matches at 12 bases. Germline lookup yields CDR1 SGHRS and CDR2 YFSETQ. V was clipped by 4 bases and J by 3 bases; unmatched bases: 2. This CDR3 spans 14 amino acids. The CDR3 is CASSVTSGSYEQYF. For the CDR3, the DNA is TGCGCCAGCAGCGTGACTAGCGGGAGCTACGAGCAGTACTTC.

About this clone: The germline gene is not matched at one end of the junction; a read error may be the cause. The V and J genes are TRBV7-9 and TRBJ2-7, with 8 positions matching TRBD1. The CDR3 covers 15 residues. Germline values: CDR1 SEHNR, CDR2 FQNEAQ (reference sequence). CDR3: CSSSLAGTGPYEQYF. CDR3 nucleotide sequence: TGTTCCAGCAGCTTAGCCGGGACAGGACCCTACGAGCAGTACTTC.

J is TRBJ1-3 and V is TRBV10-3; D perhaps matches TRBD1 (6 bases). Germline V gene data show CDR1 as ENHRY and CDR2 as SYGVKD. The V gene lost 5 bases and the J gene lost 1 base, with 9 bases spanning the gap. This CDR3 is built from 14 residues. In DNA, the CDR3 is TGTGCCATCAGTTATCAGGGGTCTGGAAACACCATATATTTT. Translating it yields CAISYQGSGNTIYF.

J is TRBJ1-2 and V is TRBV4-2; maybe TRBD1 (5 bases). Germline values: CDR1 LGHNA, CDR2 YNFKEQ. CDR3 length: 14 amino acids. Trimming took 1 base from V and 8 from J, leaving 14 bases between them. The CDR3 protein is CASSQARGGGGYTF. The CDR3 bases are TGTGCCAGCAGCCAAGCTCGGGGCGGAGGGGGCTACACCTTC.

The gene calls are TRBV5-1 and TRBJ2-7; 7 positions agree with TRBD1. Germline-derived CDR1 and CDR2 are SGHRS and YFSETQ. CDR3 length equals 15 residues. With 0 bases clipped from V and 4 bases from J, the junction kept 7 bases outside the gene matches. CDR3 amino acids: CASSLEQGQGYEQYF. The CDR3 DNA reads as TGCGCCAGCAGCTTGGAACAGGGGCAAGGTTACGAGCAGTACTTC.

V gene TRBV7-2 combines with J gene TRBJ2-7, with 7 bases aligning to TRBD2. The V and J ends lost 5 bases and 4 bases, in that order; junction bases with no gene match: 2. Germline values: CDR1 SGHTA, CDR2 FQGNSA. The length of the CDR3 is 12 residues. For the CDR3, the DNA is TGTGCCAGCAGCGGTAGCGGGTACGAGCAGTACTTC. Translating gives CASSGSGYEQYF.

V usage is TRBV7-2 and J usage is TRBJ1-1; possibly TRBD1 for D (6 bases). Trimming left V 1 base short and J 3 bases short, with 15 bases between. Germline CDR1 is SGHTA and CDR2 is FQGNSA. This CDR3 has 16 residues. CDR3 nucleotide sequence: TGTGCCAGCAGCTTAGGTTCTGGGGGCACGGACACTGAAGCTTTCTTT. It translates to CASSLGSGGTDTEAFF.